This TCR beta chain was captured in a study of OX40 agonist ivuxolimab in advanced cancers. The germline V gene encodes CDR1 SGHVS and CDR2 FQNEAQ. This CDR3 is built from 13 residues. Trimming took 4 bases from V and 2 from J; bases not matched to a gene: 0. The protocol was immunoSEQ multiplex PCR, while the TCRdb copy is restricted to in-frame clones and leaves out a portion. The profile shows under 80,000 clones, about 92% of them singletons. The sequenced sample was CD4+ or CD8+ T cells sorted from blood, obtained in a trial of the OX40 agonist ivuxolimab. The gene calls are TRBV7-8 and TRBJ1-2; 8 bases fit TRBD1. This sequence originates from an adult with an advanced solid tumor such as melanoma, head and neck, liver or kidney cancer. This CDR3 reads CASSSGGNYGYTF. As DNA, the CDR3 is TGTGCCAGCAGCTCAGGGGGCAACTATGGCTACACCTTC.